This TCR beta chain was obtained from a study of blood T cell repertoires in COVID-19. Looking at the study overall: Whether acute or convalescent, the COVID-19 samples came from the United States, Italy and Spain. PBMCs, B-cell-depleted T cells, or T cells were the source of the cDNA or gDNA that made up the material.

Original analysis: Using reference gene primer amplification, nucleated cell counts were estimated. TCRdb keeps only in-frame clones here, not all; method: immunoSEQ multiplex PCR. V, J and clone size are taken as reported in that table, and D and trimming were inferred from the DNA itself. The sample shows 90,000 to 100,000 clones, roughly 90% of them seen only once. CDR3 size: 14 residues. CDR1 is KGHDR, CDR2 SFDVKD, per germline. V was pared by 11 bases and J by 6 bases, with 9 bases of the junction left unmatched. This sequence originates from an elderly man with acute or convalescent COVID-19. The sequenced sample consisted of peripheral blood. This sequence joins TRBV24-1 and TRBJ1-5; TRBD1 matches 10 bases. The CDR3 is CAISGTGDGQPQHF. The DNA for the CDR3 is TGTGCCATCTCCGGGACAGGGGATGGTCAGCCCCAGCATTTT.